The 29 T cell receptor beta chains reported below all come from one sample, sequenced in a study of blood T cell repertoires in COVID-19. The data were produced by immunoSEQ multiplex PCR, yet TCRdb's version contains in-frame clones alone and is incomplete. The sample yields roughly 400,000 clones, roughly 84% seen once. Sequencing was carried out using PBMCs or T cells enriched from blood (not recorded which). All receptors derive from a woman between 18 and 29 years old who had been exposed to COVID-19.

This sequence joins TRBV10-1 and TRBJ2-3, with a weak D call TRBD1 (6 bases). The CDR3 totals 15 residues. The germline gives CDR1 WNHNN, CDR2 SYGVQD (reference sequence). V lost 6 bases and J lost 3, with 16 bases in between. The CDR3 protein is CASSEQGRVTDTQYF. CDR3 sequence (DNA): TGCGCCAGCAGCGAACAGGGTAGGGTTACAGATACGCAGTATTTT.

The J gene is TRBJ2-7, the V gene TRBV25-1; no clear D. The V gene's germline CDR1 is MGHDK and CDR2 SYGVNS. The CDR3 sequence is 15 residues long. V lost 0 bases and J 6 bases, leaving 15 bases between the germline ends. In DNA form, the CDR3 reads TGTGCCAGCAGTGAATATTCAGCGCCCGATCGCGAGCAGTACTTC. Translated: CASSEYSAPDREQYF.

This clone was counted only a few times. The chain employs TRBV5-5 and TRBJ1-3, with D perhaps matching TRBD1 (6 bases). V gave up 4 bases and J gave up 0 bases, with 11 bases separating them. CDR3 size: 15 residues. Germline V gene lookup returns CDR1 SGHKS and CDR2 YYEKEE (reference sequence). Here the CDR3 reads CASSGQHHSGNTIYF. The CDR3 DNA sequence: TGTGCCAGCAGCGGACAGCACCACTCTGGAAACACCATATATTTT. The full variable domain, in which reference TRBV5-5 and TRBJ1-3 provide the parts outside the CDR3, is DAGVTQSPTHLIKTRGQQVTLRCSPISGHKSVSWYQQVLGQGPQFIFQYYEKEERGRGNFPDRFSARQFPNYSSELNVNALLLGDSALYLCASSGQHHSGNTIYFGEGSWLTVV.

Only a few counts were recorded for this clone. In the same sample, other DNA sequences code for this CDR3. CDR3: CASSFGGTEAFF. The CDR3 nucleotides are TGTGCCAGCAGTTTCGGGGGAACTGAAGCTTTCTTT. This chain connects TRBV12-3 or TRBV12-4 to TRBJ1-1; D may be TRBD1 (5 bases). V was cut by 3 bases and J by 5 bases, with 7 bases left in between. The length of the CDR3 is 12 residues.

This clone has more than one count but fewer than ten. V and J are TRBV28 and TRBJ1-4; possibly TRBD1 for D (5 bases). Germline lookup yields CDR1 MDHEN and CDR2 SYDVKM. Trimming removed 6 bases at V and 8 bases at J, with 19 bases between. This CDR3 has 15 residues. The CDR3 sequence is CASSPQSGGAEKLFF. In DNA form, the CDR3 reads TGTGCCAGCAGCCCCCAGAGCGGGGGAGCAGAAAAACTGTTTTTT.

This chain connects TRBV2 to TRBJ2-1; tentative D call: TRBD2 (6 bases). There are 15 residues in the CDR3. Germline V gene lookup returns CDR1 SNHLY and CDR2 FYNNEI. V dropped 2 bases and J dropped 6 bases, with 14 bases sitting between them. The DNA for the CDR3 is TGTGCCAGCAGTGAAAACCGGGGACTCCTCAATGAGCAGTTCTTC. This gives the protein CASSENRGLLNEQFF. The complete variable domain, with remaining parts taken from reference TRBV2 and TRBJ2-1, reads EPEVTQTPSHQVTQMGQEVILRCVPISNHLYFYWYRQILGQKVEFLVSFYNNEISEKSEIFDDQFSVERPDGSNFTLKIRSTKLEDSAMYFCASSENRGLLNEQFFGPGTRLTVL.

The rearrangement joins TRBV18 to TRBJ2-7, with D perhaps TRBD2 (6 bases). Between the trimmed V and J ends, which lost 5 bases and 3 bases, there was a span of 17 bases. Germline assignment: CDR1 KGHSH and CDR2 LQKENI. This CDR3 is 15 amino acids long. The chain's CDR3 is CASSFSGRGIYEQYF. CDR3 coding DNA: TGTGCCAGCTCATTTTCTGGCCGGGGGATCTACGAGCAGTACTTC. Together with reference TRBV18 and TRBJ2-7, the CDR3 gives the full variable domain: NAGVMQNPRHLVRRRGQEARLRCSPMKGHSHVYWYRQLPEEGLKFMVYLQKENIIDESGMPKERFSAEFPKEGPSILRIQQVVRGDSAAYFCASSFSGRGIYEQYFGPGTRLTVT.

To note about this clone: This sample includes further DNA sequences coding for the same CDR3. This CDR3 reads CASRPGQGNTGELFF. The CDR3 nucleotides read TGTGCCAGTAGACCGGGACAGGGAAACACCGGGGAGCTGTTTTTT. This sequence joins TRBV19 and TRBJ2-2; 9 nucleotides line up with TRBD1. Unmatched junction bases numbered 4, after V lost 6 bases and J lost 2 bases. This CDR3 comprises 15 residues. The germline gives CDR1 LNHDA, CDR2 SQIVND (reference sequence).

The gene calls are TRBV29-1 and TRBJ1-3, with D unclear. The CDR3 contains 14 residues. Germline CDR1 and CDR2: SQVTM and ANQGSEA. V was clipped by 7 bases and J by 2 bases, with 15 bases between them. The DNA for the CDR3 is TGCAGCGCCCTTGGAGGATCTCCTGGAAACACCATATATTTT. Protein product: CSALGGSPGNTIYF.

The chain carries TRBV28 and TRBJ1-2; D gene unclear. Germline V CDR1 and CDR2: MDHEN, SYDVKM. The CDR3 covers 13 residues. Trimming left V 2 bases short and J 0 bases short, with 4 bases between. The CDR3 DNA follows: TGTGCCAGCAGTTTAGTCGCTAACTATGGCTACACCTTC. It is translated as CASSLVANYGYTF.

The chain couples TRBV5-4 to TRBJ2-1; a weak D match, TRBD2 (7 bases). CDR3 length: 16 residues. Germline CDR1 is SGHNT and CDR2 is YYREEE (reference sequence). Trimming stripped 2 bases from V and 0 bases from J, with 12 bases between. The chain's CDR3 is CASSFGGPSSYNEQFF. For the CDR3, the DNA is TGTGCCAGCAGCTTCGGGGGGCCTAGCTCCTACAATGAGCAGTTCTTC. The full variable domain, rest sourced from reference TRBV5-4 and TRBJ2-1, is ETGVTQSPTHLIKTRGQQVTLRCSSQSGHNTVSWYQQALGQGPQFIFQYYREEENGRGNFPPRFSGLQFPNYSSELNVNALELDDSALYLCASSFGGPSSYNEQFFGPGTRLTVL.

V gene TRBV6-5 combines with J gene TRBJ1-4; the match to TRBD1 covers 7 bases. J lost 6 bases, V lost 2 bases, and 9 bases had no gene match. This CDR3 is 16 amino acids long. Germline-derived CDR1 and CDR2 are MNHEY and SVGAGI. The CDR3 protein is CASSYTWGRGDEKLFF. As DNA, the CDR3 is TGTGCCAGCAGTTACACCTGGGGCAGGGGGGATGAAAAACTGTTTTTT.

The chain couples TRBV27 to TRBJ2-5; 7 nucleotides match TRBD2. The J segment lost 1 base and the V segment lost 6 bases, leaving 11 bases of the junction unmatched. Looked up from germline, CDR1 is MNHEY and CDR2 is SMNVEV (reference sequence). CDR3 length: 16 amino acids. For the CDR3, the DNA is TGTGCCAGCAGGAGCGGGGAGCTCTCAACCCAAGAGACCCAGTACTTC. Encoded protein: CASRSGELSTQETQYF.

This clone was recorded only once. This chain connects TRBV11-3 to TRBJ1-5; D is possibly TRBD1 (6 bases). Per germline, CDR1 SGHNT and CDR2 YENEEA. The V and J ends lost 8 bases and 1 base respectively, with 27 bases between them. The CDR3 loop spans 19 amino acids. The CDR3 region is CASSPRGGAVVRSNQPQHF. For the CDR3, the DNA is TGTGCCAGCTCCCCCCGCGGGGGGGCTGTGGTGCGAAGCAATCAGCCCCAGCATTTT.

In its sample, this clone was seen once. Distinct nucleotide sequences in the sample also encode this CDR3. The chain recombines TRBV28 with TRBJ2-7; D is possibly TRBD1 (6 bases). The V gene's germline CDR1 is MDHEN and CDR2 SYDVKM. Between the trimmed V and J ends, which lost 4 bases and 0 bases, there was a span of 7 bases. The CDR3 contains 13 residues. CDR3 loop: CASSSDSSYEQYF. In nucleotides, the CDR3 is TGTGCCAGCAGTTCGGACAGCTCCTACGAGCAGTACTTC.

This chain links TRBV7-6 with TRBJ1-5; a possible D gene is TRBD1 (6 bases). Looked up from germline, CDR1 is SGHVS and CDR2 is FNYEAQ. V was trimmed by 1 base and J by 7 bases, leaving 8 bases between them. CDR3 length: 13 amino acids. The CDR3 DNA reads TGTGCCAGCAGCTTAGGGGGGGGCCAGCCCCAGCATTTT. Amino acids: CASSLGGGQPQHF.

The CDR3 DNA reads TGTGCCAGCAGTTTGAAGAGCGCAGATACGCAGTATTTT. It codes for CASSLKSADTQYF. The gene calls are TRBV6-2 or TRBV6-3 and TRBJ2-3; no clear D. The CDR3 runs 13 residues. In germline, CDR1 is MNHEY, CDR2 SVGEGT. Trimming took off 4 bases at V and 4 bases at J, with 9 bases between the two ends.

The V gene is TRBV7-8, the J gene TRBJ2-5; 10 bases map to TRBD1. The length of the CDR3 is 15 residues. V lost 1 base, J lost 5 bases, and 4 bases stayed unmatched. Germline loops: CDR1 SGHVS, CDR2 FQNEAQ. CDR3 DNA sequence: TGTGCCAGCAGCTTAGAGACAGGGGGCGTGGAGACCCAGTACTTC. Translating gives CASSLETGGVETQYF.

This clone is a singleton in its sample. V gene TRBV9 combines with J gene TRBJ1-6, with D unclear. Germline V lookup: CDR1 SGDLS, CDR2 YYNGEE. There are 14 residues in the CDR3. The ends were cut back, 4 bases at V and 9 bases at J, with 14 bases in the middle. The CDR3 protein is CASSPYTIFSPLHF. The CDR3, as DNA: TGTGCCAGCAGCCCGTACACAATATTTTCACCCCTCCACTTT.

This clone was detected only once. The gene calls are TRBV6-4 and TRBJ2-1, with D possibly being TRBD2 (7 bases). Germline V CDR1 and CDR2: MRHNA, SNTAGT. The germline V and J ends were trimmed by 4 bases and 4 bases, with 14 bases remaining between them. The CDR3 is 15 amino acids. The CDR3 here is CASSVEGGGYNEQFF. As DNA, the CDR3 is TGTGCCAGCAGTGTTGAGGGAGGGGGGTACAATGAGCAGTTCTTC.

The V call is TRBV6-2 or TRBV6-3, the J call TRBJ2-7; D unresolved. CDR3 size: 12 residues. Between the trimmed V and J ends, which lost 6 bases and 2 bases, there was a span of 8 bases. Germline lookup yields CDR1 MNHEY and CDR2 SVGEGT. CDR3 DNA: TGTGCCAGCAGCTTCATCACCTACGAGCAGTACTTC. Protein: CASSFITYEQYF.

V usage is TRBV7-9 and J usage is TRBJ1-2, with D possibly TRBD1 on 5 matching bases. The CDR3 has 14 residues. Trimming stripped 3 bases from V and 4 bases from J, with 12 bases between. The germline gives CDR1 SEHNR, CDR2 FQNEAQ (reference sequence). The CDR3 nucleotides read TGTGCCAGCAGCTTGGAGACAGAAAGCTATGGCTACACCTTC. This gives the protein CASSLETESYGYTF.

This chain joins TRBV11-3 and TRBJ2-3, with 12 bases lining up with TRBD1. The germline V gene has CDR1 SGHNT and CDR2 YENEEA. The CDR3 extends over 15 amino acids. After removal of 3 bases from V and 5 bases from J, the junction contained 3 bases not matched to a gene. In DNA form, the CDR3 reads TGTGCCAGCAGCTTCGGGACAGGGGGCGTAGATACGCAGTATTTT. Protein product: CASSFGTGGVDTQYF.

This CDR3 reads CASSYGAKNIQYF. The CDR3 DNA reads as TGTGCCAGCAGCTACGGAGCCAAAAACATTCAGTACTTC. This chain links TRBV5-4 with TRBJ2-4, with no clear D. V was shortened by 3 bases and J by 0 bases, with 4 bases between the two germline ends. Germline values: CDR1 SGHNT, CDR2 YYREEE (reference sequence). The CDR3 extends over 13 amino acids.

V usage is TRBV14 and J usage is TRBJ1-2; D remains ambiguous. The germline V and J ends were trimmed by 0 bases and 5 bases, with 7 bases remaining between them. The CDR3 spans 13 residues. Germline V gene data show CDR1 as SGHDN and CDR2 as FVKESK. The DNA for the CDR3 is TGTGCCAGCAGCCAAGAGACAAGATATGGCTACACCTTC. Amino acids: CASSQETRYGYTF.

This chain uses TRBV29-1 with TRBJ2-1, with TRBD2 identical over 14 bases. There are 18 residues in the CDR3. Germline CDR1 is SQVTM and CDR2 is ANQGSEA. V shed 4 bases and J 5 bases; nucleotides not matched to a gene: 13. This CDR3 is CSVGRLAGGQGNNNEQFF. Written as DNA, the CDR3 is TGCAGCGTTGGGCGACTAGCGGGAGGGCAGGGCAACAACAATGAGCAGTTCTTC.

A single count supports this clone. J is TRBJ2-7 and V is TRBV2, with 8 bases identical to TRBD1. The CDR3 has 12 amino acids. Germline-derived CDR1 and CDR2 are SNHLY and FYNNEI. With V trimmed by 7 bases and J by 11 bases, 10 bases remained unmatched. The CDR3 region is CASNPDRAPEYF. The CDR3 nucleotides read TGTGCCAGCAACCCGGACAGGGCGCCCGAGTACTTC.

The chain joins TRBV2 to TRBJ1-2; D remains ambiguous. CDR1 is SNHLY, CDR2 FYNNEI, per germline. V lost 8 bases, J lost 7 bases, and 14 bases lay in between. This CDR3 is 12 amino acids long. CDR3 DNA: TGTGCCAGCTATCGGGATCTAGGTGGCTACACCTTC. Protein product: CASYRDLGGYTF.

The chain has TRBV7-6 and TRBJ1-5; 11 nucleotides match TRBD1. The CDR3 is 14 amino acids. The germline gives CDR1 SGHVS, CDR2 FNYEAQ. V lost 5 bases and J lost 7; bases outside the gene matches: 4. DNA of the CDR3: TGTGCCAGCAGCCGCGGGACAGGGGGACAGCCCCAGCATTTT. Translation: CASSRGTGGQPQHF.